A selection of T cell receptor beta chains follows, all from one sample in a study of cytomegalovirus exposure and HLA in healthy donors. Repertoires were generated with immunoSEQ multiplex PCR, while TCRdb's copy carries only in-frame clones and drops some. The sample yields tens of thousands of clones, approximately 74% seen once. The sequenced sample consisted of PBMCs. Every receptor here comes from a woman in her twenties or thirties in good health and CMV-seropositive. CDR3s include the opening cysteine and the closing phenylalanine or tryptophan. The D gene is left open where the match is weak. Size is stated for part of the rows, as once, few or many counts, or as a class when the clone is expanded.

>TRBJ1-1|-|-|TRBV14
CASSHFGEGVNTEAFF
TGTGCCAGCAGCCACTTTGGGGAGGGGGTCAACACTGAAGCTTTCTTT
>TRBJ1-5|once|-|TRBV10-1
CASSDQNQPQHF
TGCGCCAGCAGTGATCAGAATCAGCCCCAGCATTTT
>TRBJ2-3|-|-|TRBV9
CASSVGAGGRRADTQYF
TGTGCCAGCAGCGTAGGAGCTGGAGGGCGTCGCGCAGATACGCAGTATTTT
>TRBJ2-5|-|TRBD1|TRBV4-3
CASSQAWGQIQETQYF
TGCGCCAGCAGCCAAGCATGGGGACAGATCCAAGAGACCCAGTACTTC
>TRBJ2-7|-|-|TRBV9
CASSAQVQGGEQYF
TGTGCCAGCAGCGCCCAAGTTCAGGGTGGCGAGCAGTACTTC
>TRBJ2-5|-|TRBD2|TRBV6-6
CASSFHSGMRQETQYF
TGTGCCAGCAGTTTCCATAGCGGGATGAGGCAAGAGACCCAGTACTTC
>TRBJ1-5|-|TRBD1|TRBV7-9
CASSFDQGAQHF
TGTGCCAGCAGCTTTGATCAGGGGGCCCAGCATTTT
>TRBJ2-5|-|-|TRBV29-1
CSVEQYETQYF
TGCAGCGTTGAACAGTACGAGACCCAGTACTTC
>TRBJ2-7|-|TRBD2|TRBV30
CACWAGEIKYF
TGTGCCTGTTGGGCGGGAGAAATTAAGTACTTC
>TRBJ2-3|once|TRBD2|TRBV29-1
CGVTTSGGSTDTQYF
TGCGGCGTTACCACTAGCGGGGGTTCCACAGATACGCAGTATTTT
>TRBJ2-1|-|TRBD2|TRBV6-5
CASSAGLAGDREQFF
TGTGCCAGCAGTGCAGGACTAGCGGGAGACAGGGAGCAGTTCTTC
>TRBJ2-5|-|-|TRBV6-1
CASSELPEETQYF
TGTGCCAGCAGTGAACTCCCTGAGGAGACCCAGTACTTC
>TRBJ1-1|-|-|TRBV30
CAWSVNRVNAEAFF
TGTGCCTGGAGTGTAAACAGGGTGAACGCTGAAGCTTTCTTT
>TRBJ1-5|few|-|TRBV27
CASSRGEGGQPQHF
TGTGCCAGCAGCCGTGGGGAGGGTGGTCAGCCCCAGCATTTT
>TRBJ2-1|-|TRBD2|TRBV30
CAWSRLAGTGEQFF
TGTGCCTGGAGTAGACTAGCGGGAACCGGTGAGCAGTTCTTC
>TRBJ2-5|-|-|TRBV5-6
CASSLELANTGETQYF
TGTGCCAGCAGCTTGGAGCTAGCTAACACGGGGGAGACCCAGTACTTC
>TRBJ1-1|-|-|TRBV30
CAWSPGNTEAFF
TGTGCCTGGAGTCCCGGGAACACTGAAGCTTTCTTT
>TRBJ2-3|few|TRBD2|TRBV30
CAWRLGTKPGDTQYF
TGTGCCTGGAGACTCGGGACTAAGCCGGGAGATACGCAGTATTTT
>TRBJ2-1|few|-|TRBV4-1
CASSQDRAAGEQFF
TGCGCCAGCAGCCAAGATCGGGCAGCGGGTGAGCAGTTCTTC
>TRBJ2-3|-|-|TRBV5-1
CASSFGEDTQYF
TGCGCCAGCAGCTTCGGGGAGGATACGCAGTATTTT
>TRBJ1-5|-|-|TRBV5-1
CASSLAINQPQHF
TGCGCCAGCAGCTTGGCCATCAATCAGCCCCAGCATTTT
>TRBJ1-1|-|-|TRBV19
CASSMGVGTRTEAFF
TGTGCCAGTAGTATGGGTGTCGGCACGCGGACTGAAGCTTTCTTT
>TRBJ2-2|-|TRBD2|TRBV18
CASSPPNGRDTGELFF
TGTGCCAGCTCACCACCCAACGGGAGGGACACCGGGGAGCTGTTTTTT
>TRBJ2-2|-|-|TRBV6-1
CASILSNTGELFF
TGTGCCAGCATACTGTCGAACACCGGGGAGCTGTTTTTT
>TRBJ1-2|-|-|TRBV29-1
CSVGRLVYGYTF
TGCAGCGTTGGGCGGCTAGTCTATGGCTACACCTTC
>TRBJ1-4|few|TRBD1|TRBV4-2
CASSERQGADEKLFF
TGTGCCAGCAGCGAAAGACAGGGGGCCGACGAAAAACTGTTTTTT
>TRBJ1-1|-|-|TRBV2
CASSELRGMPEAFF
TGTGCCAGCAGTGAGTTAAGGGGTATGCCTGAAGCTTTCTTT
>TRBJ1-5|few|-|TRBV15
CATSRGTINQPQHF
TGTGCCACCAGCAGAGGAACAATCAATCAGCCCCAGCATTTT
>TRBJ2-5|-|TRBD2|TRBV15
CATSEAGGYQETQYF
TGTGCCACCAGTGAAGCGGGAGGGTACCAAGAGACCCAGTACTTC
>TRBJ2-3|few|-|TRBV7-6
CASSPAGTDTQYF
TGTGCCAGCAGCCCCGCGGGGACAGATACGCAGTATTTT
>TRBJ1-1|-|-|TRBV15
CATSRDRRTTFF
TGTGCCACCAGCAGAGATCGTAGAACGACTTTCTTT
>TRBJ1-3|-|-|TRBV28
CASSLLTGGGNTIYF
TGTGCCAGCAGTTTACTGACAGGAGGTGGTAACACCATATATTTT
>TRBJ1-1|-|-|TRBV7-9
CASSLVQGFWNTEAFF
TGTGCCAGCAGCTTAGTGCAGGGCTTCTGGAACACTGAAGCTTTCTTT
>TRBJ1-1|-|-|TRBV27
CASSFRGNTEAFF
TGTGCCAGCAGTTTCAGGGGGAACACTGAAGCTTTCTTT
>TRBJ2-6|few|-|TRBV30
CAWSFRGAGANVLTF
TGTGCCTGGAGTTTCAGGGGGGCTGGGGCCAACGTCCTGACTTTC
>TRBJ1-1|-|TRBD1|TRBV5-1
CASSSGQGNTEAFF
TGCGCCAGCAGCTCCGGACAGGGGAACACTGAAGCTTTCTTT
>TRBJ2-7|-|TRBD2|TRBV30
CAWSVRTSVYEQYF
TGTGCCTGGAGTGTAAGGACTAGCGTCTACGAGCAGTACTTC
>TRBJ2-3|-|TRBD2|TRBV30
CAWRKRAGGGTDTQYF
TGTGCCTGGAGGAAGAGAGCGGGGGGCGGAACAGATACGCAGTATTTT
>TRBJ2-2|few|-|TRBV2
CASIWTPTGELFF
TGTGCCAGCATCTGGACTCCCACCGGGGAGCTGTTTTTT
>TRBJ1-1|-|-|TRBV4-3
CASSQDRRGITEAFF
TGCGCCAGCAGCCAAGATCGGAGAGGGATTACTGAAGCTTTCTTT
>TRBJ2-1|-|TRBD2|TRBV13
CASSPGKGLAGAEQFF
TGTGCCAGCAGCCCAGGGAAGGGACTAGCGGGAGCGGAGCAGTTCTTC
>TRBJ1-2|-|-|TRBV30
CAWSDGTTLSGYTF
TGTGCCTGGAGTGACGGGACAACCCTTAGCGGCTACACCTTC
>TRBJ2-5|-|-|TRBV5-1
CASSERAAETQYF
TGCGCCAGCAGCGAGAGGGCGGCGGAGACCCAGTACTTC
>TRBJ2-7|-|-|TRBV5-4
CASSASGTYYEQYF
TGTGCCAGCAGCGCCTCCGGGACATACTACGAGCAGTACTTC
>TRBJ1-5|-|TRBD1|TRBV6-5
CASSYLGQGGNQPQHF
TGTGCCAGCAGTTACCTCGGACAGGGCGGTAATCAGCCCCAGCATTTT
>TRBJ2-7|-|-|TRBV6-5
CASSYSRAGEQYF
TGTGCCAGCAGTTACTCGAGGGCTGGCGAGCAGTACTTC
>TRBJ1-4|-|TRBD1|TRBV5-1
CASSLTGGPEKLFF
TGCGCCAGCAGCCTGACAGGGGGCCCTGAAAAACTGTTTTTT
>TRBJ1-2|-|-|TRBV6-5
CASSSGSYGYTF
TGTGCCAGCAGTTCGGGAAGCTATGGCTACACCTTC
>TRBJ1-3|once|-|TRBV30
CAWSADSGNTIYF
TGTGCCTGGAGTGCAGACTCGGGAAACACCATATATTTT
>TRBJ2-5|-|-|TRBV29-1
CSVDETPQETQYF
TGCAGCGTTGACGAGACACCACAAGAGACCCAGTACTTC
>TRBJ1-1|few|-|TRBV5-1
CASSPGGGLSTEAFF
TGCGCCAGCAGCCCTGGGGGGGGCTTGAGTACTGAAGCTTTCTTT
>TRBJ2-6|-|-|TRBV5-1
CASSLTGAGANVLTF
TGCGCCAGCAGCTTAACAGGCGCAGGGGCCAACGTCCTGACTTTC
>TRBJ2-5|once|TRBD2|TRBV30
CAWSPAGGVETQYF
TGTGCCTGGAGTCCAGCGGGAGGGGTAGAGACCCAGTACTTC
>TRBJ2-2|-|TRBD2|TRBV14
CASSQGPPSGPTGELFF
TGTGCCAGCAGCCAAGGCCCCCCTAGCGGCCCCACCGGGGAGCTGTTTTTT